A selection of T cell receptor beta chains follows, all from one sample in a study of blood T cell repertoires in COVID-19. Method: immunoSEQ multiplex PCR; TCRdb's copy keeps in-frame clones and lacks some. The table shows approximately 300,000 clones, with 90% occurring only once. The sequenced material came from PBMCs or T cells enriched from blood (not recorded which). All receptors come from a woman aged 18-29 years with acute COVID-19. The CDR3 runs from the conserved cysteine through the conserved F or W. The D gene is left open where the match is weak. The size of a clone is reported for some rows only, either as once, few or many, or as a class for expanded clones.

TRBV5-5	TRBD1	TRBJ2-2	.	TGTGCCAGCAGCACCGGACAGGGTCATACCGGGGAGCTGTTTTTT	CASSTGQGHTGELFF
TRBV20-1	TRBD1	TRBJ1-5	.	TGCAGTGCTGGTGGGACAGACAATCAGCCCCAGCATTTT	CSAGGTDNQPQHF
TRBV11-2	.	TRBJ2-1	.	TGTGCCAGCAGCTTAGGAATGTCGGAGAATGAGCAGTTCTTC	CASSLGMSENEQFF
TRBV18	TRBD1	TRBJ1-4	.	TGTGCCAGCTCACAAATAACAGGGGGCGCTGGTGAAAAACTGTTTTTT	CASSQITGGAGEKLFF
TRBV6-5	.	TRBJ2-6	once	TGTGCCAGCAAAGGGGAATACTCTGGGGCCAACGTCCTGACTTTC	CASKGEYSGANVLTF
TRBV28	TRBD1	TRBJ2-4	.	TGTGCCAGCCTCCCTTGGACAGGGGCAAACATTCAGTACTTC	CASLPWTGANIQYF
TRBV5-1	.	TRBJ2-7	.	TGCGCCAGCAGCTTGTTTTCAGGCGCGAACTACGAGCAGTACTTC	CASSLFSGANYEQYF
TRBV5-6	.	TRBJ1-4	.	TGTGCCAGCAGCTCCTGGGGCCTTGGACGAGAAAAACTGTTTTTT	CASSSWGLGREKLFF
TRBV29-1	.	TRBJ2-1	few	TGCAGCGCCGGCCCAGACAGATCCCCGTACAATGAGCAGTTCTTC	CSAGPDRSPYNEQFF
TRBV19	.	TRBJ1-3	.	TGTGCCAGTAGTATTACCGGTTCTGGAAACACCATATATTTT	CASSITGSGNTIYF
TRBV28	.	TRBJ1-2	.	TGTGCCAGCATGTCGGGGGGAAACTATGGCTACACCTTC	CASMSGGNYGYTF
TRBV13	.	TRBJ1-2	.	TGTGCCAGCAAGACCCGACAGCACTATGGCTACACCTTC	CASKTRQHYGYTF
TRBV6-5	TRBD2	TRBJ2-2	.	TGTGCCAGCACTTCCCAGCGGGGGAACACCGGGGAGCTGTTTTTT	CASTSQRGNTGELFF
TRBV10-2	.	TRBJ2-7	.	TGCGCCAGCAGTGAGCCCAGCGGCAACTACGAGCAGTACTTC	CASSEPSGNYEQYF
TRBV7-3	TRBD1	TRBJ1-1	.	TGTGCCAGCAGCTTAGACAGGGGAAAGAACACTGAAGCTTTCTTT	CASSLDRGKNTEAFF
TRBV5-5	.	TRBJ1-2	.	TGTGCCAGCAGCTTTTCCATTGCCAGGGCCTATGGCTACACCTTC	CASSFSIARAYGYTF
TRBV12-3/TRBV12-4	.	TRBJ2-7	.	TGTGCCAGCACCCTAGAACCCTCCTACGAGCAGTACTTC	CASTLEPSYEQYF
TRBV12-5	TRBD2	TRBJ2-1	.	TGTGCTAGTGGTTTGGTACTAAGCGGGAGGGCTAATGAGCAGTTCTTC	CASGLVLSGRANEQFF
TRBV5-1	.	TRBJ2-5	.	TGCGCCAGCAGCTTCCGGGGGAGTGAGACCCAGTACTTC	CASSFRGSETQYF
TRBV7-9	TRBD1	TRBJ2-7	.	TGTGCCAGCAGCTCCGGACAGGGGCAGTACTTC	CASSSGQGQYF
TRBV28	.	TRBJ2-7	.	TGTGCCAGCAGTCTACCTAGCCTGTACGAGCAGTACTTC	CASSLPSLYEQYF
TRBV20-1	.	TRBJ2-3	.	TGCAGTGCCCCTAGGCTGGATACGCAGTATTTT	CSAPRLDTQYF
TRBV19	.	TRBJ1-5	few	TGTGCCAGTAGCGAGGACCCTAGCCATCAGCCCCAGCATTTT	CASSEDPSHQPQHF
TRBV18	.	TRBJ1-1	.	TGTGCCAGCTCACCACGGCAGGGATTCTCTGAAGCTTTCTTT	CASSPRQGFSEAFF
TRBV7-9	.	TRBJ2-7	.	TGTGCCAGCAGCTTAGGCTATAAGGCGGTCTACGAGCAGTACTTC	CASSLGYKAVYEQYF
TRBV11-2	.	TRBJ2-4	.	TGTGCCAGCAGCGGGGCCGGCGGGGAAAACATTCAGTACTTC	CASSGAGGENIQYF
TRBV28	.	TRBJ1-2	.	TGTGCCAGCAGCCAAAACTATGGCTACACCTTC	CASSQNYGYTF
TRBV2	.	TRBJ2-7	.	TGTGCCAGCAGGTTCGGACAGCCGGATTCCGAGCAGTACTTC	CASRFGQPDSEQYF
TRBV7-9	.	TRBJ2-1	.	TGTGCCAGCAGCTTACGGGAAGTTAGTAATGAGCAGTTCTTC	CASSLREVSNEQFF
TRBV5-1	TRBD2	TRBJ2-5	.	TGCGCCAGCAGCTCTAGCGGGAGCGGGGAGACCCAGTACTTC	CASSSSGSGETQYF
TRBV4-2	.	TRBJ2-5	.	TGTGCCAGCAGCCAATCCGTCCAGGAGACCCAGTACTTC	CASSQSVQETQYF
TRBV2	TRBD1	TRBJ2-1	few	TGTGCCAGCAGGACCGGGACAGGCCTCCAGGGGCAGTTCTTC	CASRTGTGLQGQFF
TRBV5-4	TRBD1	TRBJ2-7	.	TGTGCCAGCAGCCACCAGGGGGTTGACGAGCAGTACTTC	CASSHQGVDEQYF
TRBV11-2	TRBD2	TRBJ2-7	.	TGTGCCAGCAGCTTAGCTACACTAGCGGGATCCGTCGAGCAGTACTTC	CASSLATLAGSVEQYF
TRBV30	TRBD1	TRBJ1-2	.	TGTGCCTGGAACGAGGGACAGGCTATCTATGGCTACACCTTC	CAWNEGQAIYGYTF
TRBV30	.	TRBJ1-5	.	TGTGCCTGGAGTCCACCCCCCAGTTTCAATCAGCCCCAGCATTTT	CAWSPPPSFNQPQHF
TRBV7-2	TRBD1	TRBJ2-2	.	TGTGCCAGCAGCGGACAGGGCCCCTCCACCGGGGAGCTGTTTTTT	CASSGQGPSTGELFF